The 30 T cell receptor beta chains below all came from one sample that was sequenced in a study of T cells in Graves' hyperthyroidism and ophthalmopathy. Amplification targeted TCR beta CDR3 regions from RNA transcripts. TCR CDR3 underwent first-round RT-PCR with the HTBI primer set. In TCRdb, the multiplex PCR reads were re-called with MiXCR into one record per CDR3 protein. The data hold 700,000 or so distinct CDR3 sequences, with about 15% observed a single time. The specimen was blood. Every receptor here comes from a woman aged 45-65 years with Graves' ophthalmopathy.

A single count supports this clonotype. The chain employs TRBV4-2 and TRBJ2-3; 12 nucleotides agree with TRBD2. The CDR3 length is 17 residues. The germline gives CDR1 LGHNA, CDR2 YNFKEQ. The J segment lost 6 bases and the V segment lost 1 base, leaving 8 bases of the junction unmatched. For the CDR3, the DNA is TGTGCCAGCAGCCAAGGACTAGCGGGAGTAGGCCCCGATACGCAGTATTTT. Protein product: CASSQGLAGVGPDTQYF.

As DNA, the CDR3 is TGTGCCAGCAGCCCCACCGGGGGGGGCAGGGGAGGCTCTGGGGCCAACGTCCTGACTTTC. This codes for CASSPTGGGRGGSGANVLTF. The J gene is TRBJ2-6, the V gene TRBV6-1; 8 nucleotides align to TRBD2. Germline-derived CDR1 and CDR2 are MNHNS and SASEGT. The CDR3 loop spans 20 amino acids. Losses at the gene ends were 6 bases for V and 0 bases for J; bases not matched to a gene: 16.

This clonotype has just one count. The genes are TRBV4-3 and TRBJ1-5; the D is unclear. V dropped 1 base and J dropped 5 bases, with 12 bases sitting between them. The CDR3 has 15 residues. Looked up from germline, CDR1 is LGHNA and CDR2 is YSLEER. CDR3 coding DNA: TGCGCCAGCAGCCAAGGTTGGGCGCTGGATCAGCCCCAGCATTTT. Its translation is CASSQGWALDQPQHF.

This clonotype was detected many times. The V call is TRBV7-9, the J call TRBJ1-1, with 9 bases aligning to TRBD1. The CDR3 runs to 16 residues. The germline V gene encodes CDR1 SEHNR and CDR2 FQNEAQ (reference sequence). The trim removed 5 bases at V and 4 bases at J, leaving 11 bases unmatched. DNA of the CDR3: TGTGCCAGCAGCGTCCGGGGACAGGGCCCGGTCACTGAAGCTTTCTTT. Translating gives CASSVRGQGPVTEAFF.

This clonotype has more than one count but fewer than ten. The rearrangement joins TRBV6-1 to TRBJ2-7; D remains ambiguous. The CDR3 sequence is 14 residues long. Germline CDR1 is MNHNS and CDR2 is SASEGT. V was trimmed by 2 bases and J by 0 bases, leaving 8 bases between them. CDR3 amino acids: CASSEIWDSYEQYF. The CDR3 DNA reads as TGTGCCAGCAGTGAAATTTGGGACTCCTACGAGCAGTACTTC.

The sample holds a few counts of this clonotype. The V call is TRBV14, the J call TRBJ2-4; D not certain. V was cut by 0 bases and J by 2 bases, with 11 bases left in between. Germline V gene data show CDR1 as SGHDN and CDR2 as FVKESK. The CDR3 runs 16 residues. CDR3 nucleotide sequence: TGTGCCAGCAGCCAAGATGGCCCAGGACCCAAAAACATTCAGTACTTC. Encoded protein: CASSQDGPGPKNIQYF.

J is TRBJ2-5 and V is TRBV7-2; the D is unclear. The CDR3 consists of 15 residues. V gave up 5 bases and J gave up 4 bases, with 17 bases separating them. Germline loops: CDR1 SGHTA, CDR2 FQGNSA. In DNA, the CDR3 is TGTGCCAGCAGCCCTAATATAGCAGGACGAGAGACCCAGTACTTC. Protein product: CASSPNIAGRETQYF.

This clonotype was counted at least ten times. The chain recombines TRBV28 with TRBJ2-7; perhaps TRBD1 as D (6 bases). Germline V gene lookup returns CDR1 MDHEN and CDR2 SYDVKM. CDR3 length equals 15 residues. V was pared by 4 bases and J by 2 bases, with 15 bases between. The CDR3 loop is CASSSTGTYTYEQYF. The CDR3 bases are TGTGCCAGCAGTTCCACAGGGACCTACACCTACGAGCAGTACTTC.

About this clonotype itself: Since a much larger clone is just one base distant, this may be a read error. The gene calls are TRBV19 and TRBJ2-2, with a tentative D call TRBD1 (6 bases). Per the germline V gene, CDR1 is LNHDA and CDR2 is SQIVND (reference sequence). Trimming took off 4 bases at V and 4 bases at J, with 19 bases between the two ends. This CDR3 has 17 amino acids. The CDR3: CASSTKTGPLVTGELFF. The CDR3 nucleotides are TGTGCCAGTAGTACCAAGACAGGCCCGCTCGTCACCGGGGAGCTGTTTTTT.

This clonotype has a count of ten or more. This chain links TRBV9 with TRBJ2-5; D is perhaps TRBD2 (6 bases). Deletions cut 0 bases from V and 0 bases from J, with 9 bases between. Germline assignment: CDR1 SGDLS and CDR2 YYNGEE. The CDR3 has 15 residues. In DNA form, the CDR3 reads TGTGCCAGCAGCGTAGCCGGGAGCCACCAAGAGACCCAGTACTTC. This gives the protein CASSVAGSHQETQYF.

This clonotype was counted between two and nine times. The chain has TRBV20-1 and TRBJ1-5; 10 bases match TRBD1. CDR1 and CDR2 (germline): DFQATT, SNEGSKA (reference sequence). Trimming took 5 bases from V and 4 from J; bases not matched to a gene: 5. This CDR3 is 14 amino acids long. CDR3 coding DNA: TGCAGTGCTGGTCGGGGACAGGGGAATCAGCCCCAGCATTTT. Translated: CSAGRGQGNQPQHF.

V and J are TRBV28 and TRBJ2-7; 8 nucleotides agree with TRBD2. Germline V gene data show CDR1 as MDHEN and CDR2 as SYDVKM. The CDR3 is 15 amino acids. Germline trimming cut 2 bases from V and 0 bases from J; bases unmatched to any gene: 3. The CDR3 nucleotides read TGTGCCAGCAGTTTAGACGGGAGGGCCTCCTACGAGCAGTACTTC. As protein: CASSLDGRASYEQYF.

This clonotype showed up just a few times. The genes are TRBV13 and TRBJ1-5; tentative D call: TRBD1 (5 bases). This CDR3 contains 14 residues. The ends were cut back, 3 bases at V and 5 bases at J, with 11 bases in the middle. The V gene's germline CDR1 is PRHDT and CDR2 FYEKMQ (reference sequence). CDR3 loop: CASSLGRVDQPQHF. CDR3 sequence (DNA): TGTGCCAGCAGCTTGGGCAGGGTCGATCAGCCCCAGCATTTT.

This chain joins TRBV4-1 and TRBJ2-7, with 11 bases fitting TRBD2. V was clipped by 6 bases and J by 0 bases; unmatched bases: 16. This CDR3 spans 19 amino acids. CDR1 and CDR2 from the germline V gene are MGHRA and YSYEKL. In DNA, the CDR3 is TGCGCCAGCAGTCCCAGGGTAGCGGGAGGGCCTAATTTCTCCTACGAGCAGTACTTC. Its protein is CASSPRVAGGPNFSYEQYF.

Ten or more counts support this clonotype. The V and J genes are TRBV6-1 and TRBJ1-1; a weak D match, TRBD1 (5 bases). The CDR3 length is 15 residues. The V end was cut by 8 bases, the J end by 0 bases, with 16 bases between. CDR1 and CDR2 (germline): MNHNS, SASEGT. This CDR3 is CASSKAGSVNTEAFF. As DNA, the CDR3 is TGTGCCAGCTCAAAGGCAGGGTCGGTGAACACTGAAGCTTTCTTT.

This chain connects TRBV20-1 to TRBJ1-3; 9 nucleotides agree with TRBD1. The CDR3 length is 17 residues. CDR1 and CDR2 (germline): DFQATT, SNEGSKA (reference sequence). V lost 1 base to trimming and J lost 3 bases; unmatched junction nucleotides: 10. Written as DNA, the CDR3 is TGCAGTGCTAGAGGCGCTCCGGGACAGGGATATGGAAACACCATATATTTT. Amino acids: CSARGAPGQGYGNTIYF.

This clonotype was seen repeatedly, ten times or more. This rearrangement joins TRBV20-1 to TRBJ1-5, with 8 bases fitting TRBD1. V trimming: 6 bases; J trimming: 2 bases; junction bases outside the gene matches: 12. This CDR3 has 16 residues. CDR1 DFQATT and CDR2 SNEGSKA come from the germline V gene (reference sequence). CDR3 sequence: CSAPDRAGSGNQPQHF. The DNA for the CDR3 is TGCAGTGCGCCGGACAGGGCGGGATCGGGCAATCAGCCCCAGCATTTT.

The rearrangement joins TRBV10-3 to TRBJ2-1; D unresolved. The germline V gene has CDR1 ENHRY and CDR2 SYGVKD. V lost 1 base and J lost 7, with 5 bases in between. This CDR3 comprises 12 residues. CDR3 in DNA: TGTGCCATCAGTGAGTATCTGAATGAGCAGTTCTTC. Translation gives CAISEYLNEQFF.

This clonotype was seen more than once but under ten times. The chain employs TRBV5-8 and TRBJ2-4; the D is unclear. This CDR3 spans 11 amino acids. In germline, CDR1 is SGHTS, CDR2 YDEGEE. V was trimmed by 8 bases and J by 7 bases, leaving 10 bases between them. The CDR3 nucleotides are TGTGCCAGTACTAATGGGAACATTCAGTACTTC. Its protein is CASTNGNIQYF.

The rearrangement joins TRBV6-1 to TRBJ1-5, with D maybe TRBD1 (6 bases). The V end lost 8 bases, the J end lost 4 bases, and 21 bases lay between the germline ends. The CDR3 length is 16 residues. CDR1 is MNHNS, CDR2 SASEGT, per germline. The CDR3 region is CASPVDPGQNNQPQHF. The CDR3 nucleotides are TGTGCCAGCCCAGTAGACCCAGGACAGAATAATCAGCCCCAGCATTTT.

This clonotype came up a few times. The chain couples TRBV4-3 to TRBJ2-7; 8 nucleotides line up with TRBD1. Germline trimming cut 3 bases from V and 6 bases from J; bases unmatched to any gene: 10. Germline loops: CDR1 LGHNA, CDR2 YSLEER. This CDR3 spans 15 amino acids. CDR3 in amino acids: CASSQVGQGRGEQYF. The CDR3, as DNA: TGCGCCAGCAGCCAGGTCGGACAGGGAAGAGGCGAGCAGTACTTC.

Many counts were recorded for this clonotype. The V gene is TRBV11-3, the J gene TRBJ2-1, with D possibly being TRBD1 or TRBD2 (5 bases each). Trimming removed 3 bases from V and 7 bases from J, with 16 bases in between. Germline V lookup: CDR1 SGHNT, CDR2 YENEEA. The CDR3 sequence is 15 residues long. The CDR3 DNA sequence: TGTGCCAGCAGCTTCGGGAACCCGACAGTGAATGAGCAGTTCTTC. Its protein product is CASSFGNPTVNEQFF.

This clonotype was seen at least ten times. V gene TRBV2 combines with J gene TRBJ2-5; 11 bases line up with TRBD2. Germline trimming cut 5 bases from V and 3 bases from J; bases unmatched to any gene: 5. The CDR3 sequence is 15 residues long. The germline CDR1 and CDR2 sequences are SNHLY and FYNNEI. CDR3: CASSPLLAGEETQYF. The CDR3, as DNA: TGTGCCAGCAGTCCGTTACTAGCGGGAGAAGAGACCCAGTACTTC. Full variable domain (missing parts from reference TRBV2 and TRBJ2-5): EPEVTQTPSHQVTQMGQEVILRCVPISNHLYFYWYRQILGQKVEFLVSFYNNEISEKSEIFDDQFSVERPDGSNFTLKIRSTKLEDSAMYFCASSPLLAGEETQYFGPGTRLLVL.

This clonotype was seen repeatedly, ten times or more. Written as DNA, the CDR3 is TGTGCCAGCAGTTTACACACCGAGAACACTGAAGCTTTCTTT. Translated: CASSLHTENTEAFF. This chain links TRBV12-3 or TRBV12-4 with TRBJ1-1; D is unresolved. Trimming cost V 2 bases and J 1 base, with 8 bases left between them. This CDR3 has 14 residues.

DNA of the CDR3: TGTGCCAGCAGCTTAGGGGGGACAGGCCGCCAAGAGACCCAGTACTTC. It translates to CASSLGGTGRQETQYF. The chain carries TRBV7-9 and TRBJ2-5, with 8 bases fitting TRBD1. Per germline, CDR1 SEHNR and CDR2 FQNEAQ (reference sequence). The CDR3 consists of 16 residues. J was trimmed by 1 base and V by 1 base; bases with no gene match: 5.

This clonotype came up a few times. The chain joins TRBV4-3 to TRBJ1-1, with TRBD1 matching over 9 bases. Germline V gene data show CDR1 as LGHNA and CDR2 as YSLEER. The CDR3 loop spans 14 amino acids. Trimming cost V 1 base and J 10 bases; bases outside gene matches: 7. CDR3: CASSQGDRAIGAFF. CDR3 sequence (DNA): TGCGCCAGCAGCCAAGGGGACAGGGCAATAGGAGCTTTCTTT.

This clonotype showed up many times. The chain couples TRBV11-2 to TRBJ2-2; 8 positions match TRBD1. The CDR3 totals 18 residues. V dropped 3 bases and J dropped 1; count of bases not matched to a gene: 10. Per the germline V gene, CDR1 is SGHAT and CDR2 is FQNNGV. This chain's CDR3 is CASSFLPGTGENTGELFF. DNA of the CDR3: TGTGCCAGCAGCTTTTTACCCGGGACAGGAGAGAACACCGGGGAGCTGTTTTTT.

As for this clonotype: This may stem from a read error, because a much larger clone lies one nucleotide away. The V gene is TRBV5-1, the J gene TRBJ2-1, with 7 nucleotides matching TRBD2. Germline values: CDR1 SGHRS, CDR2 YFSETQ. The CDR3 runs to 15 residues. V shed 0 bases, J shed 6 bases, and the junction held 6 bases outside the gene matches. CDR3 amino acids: CASSLDVSGRNEQFF. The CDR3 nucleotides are TGCGCCAGCAGCTTGGATGTTAGCGGGCGCAATGAGCAGTTCTTC.

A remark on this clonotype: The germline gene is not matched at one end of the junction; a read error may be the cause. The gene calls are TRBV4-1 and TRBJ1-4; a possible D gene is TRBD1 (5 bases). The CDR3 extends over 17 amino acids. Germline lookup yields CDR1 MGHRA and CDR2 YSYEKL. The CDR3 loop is CAGSQGDDNRIREKLFF. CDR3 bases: TGCGCCGGCAGCCAAGGGGACGACAACCGCATAAGGGAAAAACTGTTTTTT.

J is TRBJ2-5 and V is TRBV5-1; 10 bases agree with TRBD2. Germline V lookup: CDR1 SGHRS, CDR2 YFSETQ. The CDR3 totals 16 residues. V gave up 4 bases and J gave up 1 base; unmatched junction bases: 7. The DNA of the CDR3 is TGCGCCAGCAGCCGGGGACTAGCGAACCCCCAAGAGACCCAGTACTTC. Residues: CASSRGLANPQETQYF.